The T cell receptor beta chain described here comes from a study of T cells in women clearing cervical HPV infection. The overall study: Case blood drawn at lesion detection; control blood after infection cleared.

A note on this clone: Read data end 3 residues before the CDR3 end; the end is taken from the germline J gene.

The data were produced by immunoSEQ multiplex PCR, yet TCRdb's version contains in-frame clones alone and is incomplete. The sample has tens of thousands of clones, and its top ten clones hold 24%. The V end lost 3 bases, the J end lost 0 bases, and 7 bases lay between the germline ends. Germline V gene sequence: CDR1 KGHSH, CDR2 LQKENI. The CDR3 length is 14 residues. The clonotype originates from a woman between 18 and 70 years old with a cervical HPV16 infection that either progressed to CIN3+ or cleared (not recorded which). The V gene is TRBV18, the J gene TRBJ2-3; D not resolved. Sequenced: blood buffy coat. The CDR3 is CASSPSLSTDTQYF. The sequenced CDR3 bases are TGTGCCAGCTCACCGAGCCTAAGCACAGATACG. Full variable domain (missing parts from reference TRBV18 and TRBJ2-3): NAGVMQNPRHLVRRRGQEARLRCSPMKGHSHVYWYRQLPEEGLKFMVYLQKENIIDESGMPKERFSAEFPKEGPSILRIQQVVRGDSAAYFCASSPSLSTDTQYFGPGTRLTVL.